The 8 T cell receptor beta chains reported below all come from one sample, sequenced in a study of T cell changes during pregnancy in multiple sclerosis. Using immunoSEQ multiplex PCR, the repertoire was profiled, and TCRdb retains in-frame clones only, with some absent. The table shows approximately 46,000 clones, with nearly 90% occurring only once. The sample consisted of peripheral blood, taken after pregnancy. The origin of the receptors is a female donor in good health, enrolled as a control in a pregnancy study.

The chain recombines TRBV4-2 with TRBJ2-3, with a weak D call TRBD1 (5 bases). This CDR3 has 15 residues. V was pared by 0 bases and J by 4 bases, with 11 bases between. The germline V gene has CDR1 LGHNA and CDR2 YNFKEQ. This CDR3 is CASSQDAGQPDTQYF. The CDR3 bases are TGTGCCAGCAGCCAAGATGCAGGACAACCAGATACGCAGTATTTT.

The chain combines TRBV27 with TRBJ2-3; 14 nucleotides agree with TRBD2. Germline CDR1 and CDR2: MNHEY and SMNVEV (reference sequence). V dropped 6 bases and J dropped 1; count of bases not matched to a gene: 6. This CDR3 has 17 amino acids. The CDR3 sequence: CASSTGLAGGGTDTQYF. The CDR3 region has the DNA TGTGCCAGCAGCACCGGACTAGCGGGGGGAGGCACAGATACGCAGTATTTT.

This clone is a singleton in its sample. This chain joins TRBV7-9 and TRBJ1-1; D not certain. This CDR3 spans 13 amino acids. The germline gives CDR1 SEHNR, CDR2 FQNEAQ (reference sequence). The germline V and J ends were trimmed by 0 bases and 6 bases, with 8 bases remaining between them. The CDR3 sequence is CASSLAEAAEAFF. In DNA form, the CDR3 reads TGTGCCAGCAGCTTAGCCGAGGCGGCTGAAGCTTTCTTT.

V gene TRBV30 combines with J gene TRBJ1-5; D gene ambiguous. This CDR3 spans 19 amino acids. CDR1 is GTSNPN and CDR2 is SVGIG in the germline V gene (reference sequence). V was cut by 3 bases and J by 2 bases, with 26 bases left in between. The CDR3 loop reads CAWSRLRTSGVYGNQPQHF. Here the CDR3 DNA reads TGTGCCTGGAGCCGATTAAGGACTAGTGGGGTGTATGGCAATCAGCCCCAGCATTTT. The full variable domain, completed using reference TRBV30 and TRBJ1-5, is SQTIHQWPATLVQPVGSPLSLECTVEGTSNPNLYWYRQAAGRGLQLLFYSVGIGQISSEVPQNLSASRPQDRQFILSSKKLLLSDSGFYLCAWSRLRTSGVYGNQPQHFGDGTRLSIL.

J is TRBJ1-6 and V is TRBV27; no definite D call. The CDR3 has 14 residues. Trimming took 6 bases from V and 6 from J, leaving 12 bases between them. CDR1 and CDR2 from the germline V gene are MNHEY and SMNVEV (reference sequence). CDR3 nucleotide sequence: TGTGCCAGCAGGGGCGGGGTTATTAATTCACCCCTCCACTTT. Residues: CASRGGVINSPLHF.

V gene TRBV18 combines with J gene TRBJ1-4; D remains unclear. The CDR3 runs to 16 residues. CDR1 is KGHSH, CDR2 LQKENI, per germline. Trimming stripped 3 bases from V and 0 bases from J, with 11 bases between. This CDR3 is CASSPLAETTNEKLFF. The CDR3 bases are TGTGCCAGCTCACCTCTAGCGGAAACAACTAATGAAAAACTGTTTTTT.

The rearrangement uses TRBV7-3 and TRBJ2-2, with D possibly being TRBD1 (6 bases). CDR1 SGHTA and CDR2 FQGTGA come from the germline V gene. Trimming took 2 bases from V and 1 from J, leaving 14 bases between them. The CDR3 extends over 17 amino acids. This CDR3 is CASSLQGGWGNTGELFF. Here the CDR3 DNA reads TGTGCCAGCAGCTTACAAGGGGGATGGGGGAACACCGGGGAGCTGTTTTTT.

The genes are TRBV2 and TRBJ2-3, with 11 bases that match TRBD2. CDR1 and CDR2 from the germline V gene are SNHLY and FYNNEI. The J segment lost 1 base and the V segment lost 6 bases, leaving 6 bases of the junction unmatched. There are 16 residues in the CDR3. As DNA, the CDR3 is TGTGCCAGCAGAGCGGGACTAGCGGACGGCACAGATACGCAGTATTTT. The encoded protein is CASRAGLADGTDTQYF.